A single sample gave rise to the 12 T cell receptor beta chains below, sequenced in a study of blood T cell repertoires in COVID-19. Some clones are missing from TCRdb's copy, which holds only in-frame ones; the method was immunoSEQ multiplex PCR. The sample lists about 140,000 clones, 84% seen once, with around 8% in the top ten. The sequenced sample consisted of peripheral blood. The receptor source for this set is a human donor in a cohort sampled during active COVID-19.

V and J are TRBV5-1 and TRBJ1-2, with 9 bases aligning to TRBD1. There are 14 residues in the CDR3. V lost 4 bases to trimming and J lost 6 bases; unmatched junction nucleotides: 7. In germline, CDR1 is SGHRS, CDR2 YFSETQ. The CDR3 reads CASSLGTGKDGYTF. The CDR3 bases are TGCGCCAGCAGCCTAGGGACAGGGAAAGATGGCTACACCTTC.

This clone was picked up a small number of times. This rearrangement joins TRBV19 to TRBJ1-3; no clear D. Germline V gene lookup returns CDR1 LNHDA and CDR2 SQIVND (reference sequence). V was shortened by 5 bases and J by 0 bases, with 11 bases between the two germline ends. This CDR3 is built from 15 residues. The CDR3: CASSPATVSGNTIYF. DNA of the CDR3: TGTGCCAGTAGTCCGGCTACAGTCTCTGGAAACACCATATATTTT.

V gene TRBV19 combines with J gene TRBJ1-5, with D possibly being TRBD1 (6 bases). Germline V gene lookup returns CDR1 LNHDA and CDR2 SQIVND (reference sequence). This CDR3 comprises 15 residues. Trimming shortened V by 4 bases and J by 0 bases, and 10 bases separated the two germline ends. For the CDR3, the DNA is TGTGCCAGTAGTACAGGGGTGCATAGCAATCAGCCCCAGCATTTT. This sequence encodes CASSTGVHSNQPQHF.

The chain links TRBV7-9 to TRBJ1-1; TRBD1 aligns across 7 bases. CDR1 SEHNR and CDR2 FQNEAQ come from the germline V gene (reference sequence). This CDR3 contains 14 residues. V lost 5 bases to trimming and J lost 3 bases; unmatched junction nucleotides: 6. This CDR3 reads CASSARTGDTEAFF. The CDR3 nucleotides read TGTGCCAGCAGCGCCCGGACAGGAGACACTGAAGCTTTCTTT.

The CDR3 sequence is CASNPTGALNYGYTF. CDR3 DNA: TGTGCCAGCAACCCCACAGGGGCCCTCAACTATGGCTACACCTTC. J is TRBJ1-2 and V is TRBV5-6, with TRBD1 identical over 7 bases. The germline V gene has CDR1 SGHDT and CDR2 YYEEEE. J lost 2 bases, V lost 6 bases, and 10 bases had no gene match. The length of the CDR3 is 15 residues.

This rearrangement joins TRBV5-4 to TRBJ2-2; weak D call: TRBD1 (5 bases). CDR1 SGHNT and CDR2 YYREEE come from the germline V gene (reference sequence). CDR3 size: 16 residues. Trimming left V 3 bases short and J 2 bases short, with 14 bases between. The CDR3 region is CASSSLGRANTGELFF. CDR3 nucleotide sequence: TGTGCCAGCAGCTCACTTGGCAGGGCCAACACCGGGGAGCTGTTTTTT.

The rearrangement links TRBV5-4 to TRBJ2-4; the D gene is possibly TRBD1 (6 bases). The CDR3 runs to 13 residues. The germline CDR1 and CDR2 sequences are SGHNT and YYREEE (reference sequence). The V and J ends lost 3 bases and 5 bases respectively, with 9 bases between them. The CDR3 DNA reads as TGTGCCAGCAGCTCTCGGACAGAAAACATTCAGTACTTC. This translates into CASSSRTENIQYF.

V usage is TRBV5-1 and J usage is TRBJ2-7, with D tentatively TRBD1 (7 bases). Germline CDR1 and CDR2: SGHRS and YFSETQ. Trimming removed 0 bases at V and 5 bases at J, with 15 bases between. The CDR3 runs to 15 residues. Here the CDR3 DNA reads TGCGCCAGCAGCTTGGCGGCCGCAGGGGGGCACGAGCAGTACTTC. Protein: CASSLAAAGGHEQYF.

J is TRBJ1-2 and V is TRBV27; no clear D. The CDR3 loop spans 17 amino acids. V was pared by 1 base and J by 2 bases, with 17 bases between. Germline CDR1 reads MNHEY; CDR2 reads SMNVEV (reference sequence). Here the CDR3 reads CASSLFAKYASNYGYTF. The CDR3 DNA reads as TGTGCCAGCAGTTTATTTGCCAAGTATGCGTCCAACTATGGCTACACCTTC.

The genes are TRBV6-2 or TRBV6-3 and TRBJ1-6, with no clear D. Trimming stripped 2 bases from V and 7 bases from J, with 18 bases between. The CDR3 spans 17 residues. Germline V gene data show CDR1 as MNHEY and CDR2 as SVGEGT. In DNA, the CDR3 is TGTGCCAGCAGTTACAGCCCCCAGGCTGATGGAAATTCACCCCTCCACTTT. Its translation: CASSYSPQADGNSPLHF.

V usage is TRBV20-1 and J usage is TRBJ2-7; D not resolved. There are 14 residues in the CDR3. Trimming removed 3 bases from V and 2 bases from J, with 14 bases in between. CDR1 and CDR2 from the germline V gene are DFQATT and SNEGSKA (reference sequence). Written as DNA, the CDR3 is TGCAGTGCTAGTCGCCGACAAGCTACCTACGAGCAGTACTTC. Its protein product is CSASRRQATYEQYF.

The gene calls are TRBV6-2 or TRBV6-3 and TRBJ2-5; D is possibly TRBD2 (6 bases). CDR1 and CDR2 (germline): MNHEY, SVGEGT. V was cut by 5 bases and J by 1 base, with 11 bases left in between. The length of the CDR3 is 14 residues. DNA of the CDR3: TGTGCCAGCAGTCTGGGGGGTAGCCAAGAGACCCAGTACTTC. This gives the protein CASSLGGSQETQYF.